This T cell receptor beta chain was sequenced for a study of STAT5B mutations in CD4+ large granular lymphocyte leukemia. Study-wide results and limits: Top patient clones used TRBV06 genes more often: 8/27 versus 2/35 in controls.

About this clone itself: The antigen remains unidentified.

The data were produced by immunoSEQ multiplex PCR, yet TCRdb's version contains in-frame clones alone and is incomplete. This table has more than 30,000 clones, roughly three quarters appearing once. Germline V gives CDR1 SGHVT, CDR2 SQSDAQ. V lost 4 bases and J lost 6, with 19 bases in between. The CDR3 extends over 16 amino acids. This chain links TRBV7-4 with TRBJ1-5; D not certain. The material sequenced was CD4+ T cells from blood buffy coats. The receptor comes from a human donor in good health. CDR3 sequence (DNA): TGTGCCAGCAGCTCACACCATGAGGAATCCTTTCAGCCCCAGCATTTT. It is translated as CASSSHHEESFQPQHF.